This entry features one T cell receptor beta chain sequence. The antigen is not known. 13 Jbeta primers and 60 Vbeta primers were used for the PCR. Assay used: immunoSEQ multiplex PCR; TCRdb lists only in-frame clones, some missing. The sample lists about 110,000 clones; over 80% were seen once. These data belong to a study of cytomegalovirus exposure and HLA in healthy donors. Regarding donors, all were healthy bone marrow donors. Study results and limitations: A list of around 150 TCR beta chains associated with cytomegalovirus was given. As immune exposure information, only CMV serostatus was available. In a later analysis, a missense DCLRE1C variant was linked to TCR beta V- and J-gene trimming.

The CDR3 loop spans 15 amino acids. V dropped 0 bases and J dropped 4 bases, with 10 bases sitting between them. Per germline, CDR1 KGHSH and CDR2 LQKENI. The genes are TRBV18 and TRBJ1-5; D may be TRBD1 (6 bases). This TCR derives from a man between 25 and 39 years old in good health and CMV-seropositive. The sample consisted of PBMCs. CDR3 nucleotides: TGTGCCAGCTCACCACCTTCACAGGGAAATCAGCCCCAGCATTTT. It yields the protein CASSPPSQGNQPQHF.